These T cell receptor beta chains were read from a single sample in a study of T cells in Graves' hyperthyroidism and ophthalmopathy. Via MiXCR, TCRdb re-called the multiplex PCR reads, giving one row per CDR3 protein. The repertoire holds under 750,000 distinct CDR3 sequences, with roughly a sixth as singletons. Material: blood. Receptors originate from a woman aged 45-65 years with Graves' hyperthyroidism that later progressed to Graves' ophthalmopathy. CDR3s include the opening cysteine and the closing phenylalanine or tryptophan. Each record gives: J gene, D gene, clone size, V gene, CDR3 DNA, CDR3 protein. D genes are given only for firm matches. Where a row states a size, it is once, few, many or the class of an expanded clone; other rows omit it.

j_gene: TRBJ2-7; d_gene: TRBD2; abundance: NA; v_gene: TRBV27; CDR3nt: TGTGCCAGCAGTGCCCCTAGCGGGGGGACCTACGAGCAGTACTTC; CDR3aa: CASSAPSGGTYEQYF
j_gene: TRBJ2-7; d_gene: TRBD1; abundance: NA; v_gene: TRBV14; CDR3nt: TGTGCCAGCAGCCAGGGACAGGTTAGCTCCTACGAGCAGTACTTC; CDR3aa: CASSQGQVSSYEQYF
j_gene: TRBJ2-2; d_gene: NA; abundance: few; v_gene: TRBV5-1; CDR3nt: TGCGCCAGCAGCTTGCGGGCTAGCCCTAACACCGGGGAGCTGTTTTTT; CDR3aa: CASSLRASPNTGELFF
j_gene: TRBJ1-5; d_gene: NA; abundance: many; v_gene: TRBV12-5; CDR3nt: TGTGCTAGCCAATCTGGACAGACAAGCAATCAGCCCCAGCATTTT; CDR3aa: CASQSGQTSNQPQHF
j_gene: TRBJ2-7; d_gene: NA; abundance: NA; v_gene: TRBV7-9; CDR3nt: TGTGCCAGCAGCGCGGGCTTCTACGAGCAGTACTTC; CDR3aa: CASSAGFYEQYF
j_gene: TRBJ1-2; d_gene: NA; abundance: NA; v_gene: TRBV20-1; CDR3nt: TGCAGTGCAGGGACCTATGGCTACACCTTC; CDR3aa: CSAGTYGYTF
j_gene: TRBJ2-7; d_gene: NA; abundance: many; v_gene: TRBV2; CDR3nt: TGTGCCAGCAGCCCACCCGCCACCTACGAGCAGTACTTC; CDR3aa: CASSPPATYEQYF
j_gene: TRBJ2-2; d_gene: NA; abundance: few; v_gene: TRBV7-9; CDR3nt: TGTGCCAGCAGCCCCGGGGCCCCCAGCACCGGGGAGCTGTTTTTT; CDR3aa: CASSPGAPSTGELFF
j_gene: TRBJ1-5; d_gene: TRBD1; abundance: many; v_gene: TRBV3-1; CDR3nt: TGTGCCAGCAGCCAAGAAGGTACAGGGGGCAATCAGCCCCAGCATTTT; CDR3aa: CASSQEGTGGNQPQHF
j_gene: TRBJ1-6; d_gene: NA; abundance: few; v_gene: TRBV27; CDR3nt: TGTGCCAGCAGTTTATTCCAGGGTTCACCCCTCCACTTT; CDR3aa: CASSLFQGSPLHF
j_gene: TRBJ1-2; d_gene: NA; abundance: many; v_gene: TRBV2; CDR3nt: TGTGCCAGCAGCCGGGTCTCCCAAGACTATGGCTACACCTTC; CDR3aa: CASSRVSQDYGYTF
j_gene: TRBJ1-4; d_gene: TRBD1; abundance: few; v_gene: TRBV12-3/TRBV12-4; CDR3nt: TGTGCCAGCAGTCGGAGACAGGGGGCTGGTGAAAAACTGTTTTTT; CDR3aa: CASSRRQGAGEKLFF